The clone carrying this T cell receptor beta chain was recorded a few times. Antigen: not known. This entry belongs to a study of blood T cells in healthy people across ages. Study outcomes and limitations: It was the long-lived donors that had more naive CD4+ cells and higher diversity than aged donors. Possibly confounding the expanded clonotype changes was the fact that donor CMV status was unknown.

The amount of total RNA extracted per sample was at least 6 micrograms. Trimming removed 0 bases at V and 5 bases at J, with 17 bases between. Germline V gene sequence: CDR1 SGHRS, CDR2 YFSETQ. The CDR3 is 16 residues long. Sample-barcoded 5' priming and a J-beta primer mix drove a second PCR of roughly 7 to 11 cycles. TCRdb re-analysed the 5' RACE reads in MiXCR, keeping a single row per CDR3 protein. The sample yields around 2 million distinct CDR3 sequences, more than 35% seen once. Sequenced: blood. The chain combines TRBV5-1 with TRBJ1-2; the D is unclear. This sequence originates from a human donor in good health. CDR3 sequence reads: CASSLASGARTYGYTF. The CDR3 DNA reads as TGCGCCAGCAGCTTGGCAAGCGGCGCAAGGACTTATGGCTACACCTTC.